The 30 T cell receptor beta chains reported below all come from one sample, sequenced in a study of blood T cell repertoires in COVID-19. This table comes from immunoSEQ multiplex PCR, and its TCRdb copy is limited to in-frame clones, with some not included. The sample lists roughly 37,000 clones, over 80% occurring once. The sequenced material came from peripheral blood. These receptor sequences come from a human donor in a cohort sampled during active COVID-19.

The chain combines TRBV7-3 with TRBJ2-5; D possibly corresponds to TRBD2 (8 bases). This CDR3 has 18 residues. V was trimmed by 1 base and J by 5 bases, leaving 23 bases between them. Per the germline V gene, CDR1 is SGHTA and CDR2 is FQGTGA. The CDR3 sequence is CASSLNPPGLGGSETQYF. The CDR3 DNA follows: TGTGCCAGCAGCTTAAACCCCCCGGGACTAGGGGGCTCTGAGACCCAGTACTTC.

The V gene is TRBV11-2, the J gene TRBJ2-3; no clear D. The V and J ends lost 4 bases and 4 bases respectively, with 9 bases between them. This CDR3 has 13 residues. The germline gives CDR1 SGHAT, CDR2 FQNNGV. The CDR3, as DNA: TGTGCCAGCAGCTCCGAAGCTCCAGATACGCAGTATTTT. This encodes CASSSEAPDTQYF. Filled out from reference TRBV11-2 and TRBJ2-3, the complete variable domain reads EAGVAQSPRYKIIEKRQSVAFWCNPISGHATLYWYQQILGQGPKLLIQFQNNGVVDDSQLPKDRFSAERLKGVDSTLKIQPAKLEDSAVYLCASSSEAPDTQYFGPGTRLTVL.

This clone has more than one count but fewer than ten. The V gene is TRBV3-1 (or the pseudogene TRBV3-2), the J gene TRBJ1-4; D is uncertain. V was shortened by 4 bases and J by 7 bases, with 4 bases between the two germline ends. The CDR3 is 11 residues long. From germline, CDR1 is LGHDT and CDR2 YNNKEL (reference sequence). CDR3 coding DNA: TGTGCCAGCAGCCTCCGTGAAAAACTGTTTTTT. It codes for CASSLREKLFF.

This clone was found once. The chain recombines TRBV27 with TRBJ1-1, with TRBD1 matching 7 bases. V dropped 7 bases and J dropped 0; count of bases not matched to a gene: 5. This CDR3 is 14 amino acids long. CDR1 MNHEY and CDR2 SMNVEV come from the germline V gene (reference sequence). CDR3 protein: CASTSGQMNTEAFF. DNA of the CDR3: TGTGCCAGCACCTCGGGACAGATGAACACTGAAGCTTTCTTT.

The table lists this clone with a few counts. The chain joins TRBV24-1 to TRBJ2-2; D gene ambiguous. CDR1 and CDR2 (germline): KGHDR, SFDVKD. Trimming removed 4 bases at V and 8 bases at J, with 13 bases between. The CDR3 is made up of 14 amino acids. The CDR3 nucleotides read TGTGCCACCAGTGACTGGCGGTCCGGAGGGGAGCTGTTTTTT. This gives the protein CATSDWRSGGELFF.

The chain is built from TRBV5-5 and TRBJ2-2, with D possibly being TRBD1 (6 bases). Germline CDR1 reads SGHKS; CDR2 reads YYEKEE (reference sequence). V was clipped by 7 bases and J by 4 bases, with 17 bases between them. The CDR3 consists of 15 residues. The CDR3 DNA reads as TGTGCCAGCTCTCAGGGACATTTCAGCACCGGGGAGCTGTTTTTT. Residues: CASSQGHFSTGELFF.

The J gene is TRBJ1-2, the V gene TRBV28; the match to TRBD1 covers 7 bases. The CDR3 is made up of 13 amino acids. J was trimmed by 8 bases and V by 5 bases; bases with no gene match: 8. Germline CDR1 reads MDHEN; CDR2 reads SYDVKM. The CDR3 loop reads CASSLSQGVGYTF. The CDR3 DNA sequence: TGTGCCAGCAGTCTTTCCCAGGGGGTGGGCTACACCTTC.

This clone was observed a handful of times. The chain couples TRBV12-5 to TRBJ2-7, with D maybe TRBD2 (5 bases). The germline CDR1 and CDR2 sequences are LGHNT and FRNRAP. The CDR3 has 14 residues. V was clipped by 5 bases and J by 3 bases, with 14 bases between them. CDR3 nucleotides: TGTGCTAGTGGTCCCGATAACGGGATCTACGAGCAGTACTTC. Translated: CASGPDNGIYEQYF.

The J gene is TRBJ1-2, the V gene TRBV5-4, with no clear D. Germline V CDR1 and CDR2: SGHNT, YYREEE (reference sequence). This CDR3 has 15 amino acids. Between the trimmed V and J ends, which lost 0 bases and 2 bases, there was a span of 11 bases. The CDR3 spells CASSLESGRNYGYTF. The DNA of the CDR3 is TGTGCCAGCAGCTTGGAAAGCGGCAGGAACTATGGCTACACCTTC.

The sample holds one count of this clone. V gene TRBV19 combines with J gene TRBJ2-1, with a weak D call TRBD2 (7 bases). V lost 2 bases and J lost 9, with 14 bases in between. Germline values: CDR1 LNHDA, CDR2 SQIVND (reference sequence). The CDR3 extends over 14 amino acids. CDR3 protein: CASSITGGLGEQFF. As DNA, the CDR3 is TGTGCCAGTAGTATAACCGGGGGGCTTGGTGAGCAGTTCTTC.

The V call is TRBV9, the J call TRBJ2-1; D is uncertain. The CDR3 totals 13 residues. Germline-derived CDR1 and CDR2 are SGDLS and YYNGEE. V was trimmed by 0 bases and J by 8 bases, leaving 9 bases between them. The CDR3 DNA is TGTGCCAGCAGCGTAGGGCTAGTCGATGAGCAGTTCTTC. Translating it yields CASSVGLVDEQFF.

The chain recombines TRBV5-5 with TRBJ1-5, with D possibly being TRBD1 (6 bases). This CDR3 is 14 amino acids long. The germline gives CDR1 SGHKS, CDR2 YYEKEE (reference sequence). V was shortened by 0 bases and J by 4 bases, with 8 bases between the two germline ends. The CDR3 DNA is TGTGCCAGCAGCTTGGAGGGGGGGAATCAGCCCCAGCATTTT. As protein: CASSLEGGNQPQHF.

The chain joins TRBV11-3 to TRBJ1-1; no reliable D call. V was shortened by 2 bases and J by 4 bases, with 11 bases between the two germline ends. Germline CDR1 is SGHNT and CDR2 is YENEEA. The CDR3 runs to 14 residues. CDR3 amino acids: CASSLYTGGTEAFF. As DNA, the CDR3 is TGTGCCAGCAGCTTATATACTGGAGGCACTGAAGCTTTCTTT. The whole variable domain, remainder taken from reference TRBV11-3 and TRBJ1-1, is EAGVVQSPRYKIIEKKQPVAFWCNPISGHNTLYWYLQNLGQGPELLIRYENEEAVDDSQLPKDRFSAERLKGVDSTLKIQPAELGDSAVYLCASSLYTGGTEAFFGQGTRLTVV.

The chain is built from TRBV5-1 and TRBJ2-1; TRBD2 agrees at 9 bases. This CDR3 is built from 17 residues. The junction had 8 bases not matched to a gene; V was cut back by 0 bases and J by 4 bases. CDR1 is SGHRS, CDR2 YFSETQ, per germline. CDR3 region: CASSLAERGAGYNEQFF. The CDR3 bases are TGCGCCAGCAGCTTGGCTGAGCGGGGGGCCGGTTACAATGAGCAGTTCTTC.

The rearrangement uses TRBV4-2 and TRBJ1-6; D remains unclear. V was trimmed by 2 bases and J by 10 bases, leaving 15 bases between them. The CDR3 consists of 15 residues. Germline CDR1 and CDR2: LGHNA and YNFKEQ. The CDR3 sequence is CASSQSGTAKSPLHF. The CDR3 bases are TGTGCCAGCAGCCAATCGGGTACCGCCAAGTCACCCCTCCACTTT.

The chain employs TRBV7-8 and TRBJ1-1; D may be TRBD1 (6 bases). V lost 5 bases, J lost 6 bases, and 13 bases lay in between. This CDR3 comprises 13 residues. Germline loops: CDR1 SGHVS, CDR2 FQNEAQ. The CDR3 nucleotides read TGTGCCAGCAGCCGGATACAGGGTTCTGAAGCTTTCTTT. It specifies CASSRIQGSEAFF.

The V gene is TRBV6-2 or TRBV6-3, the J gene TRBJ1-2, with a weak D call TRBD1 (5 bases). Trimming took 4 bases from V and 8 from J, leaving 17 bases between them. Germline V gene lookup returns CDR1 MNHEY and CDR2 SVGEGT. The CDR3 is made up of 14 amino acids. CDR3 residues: CASSFTTDSSGYTF. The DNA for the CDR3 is TGTGCCAGCAGTTTTACGACAGATTCGTCGGGCTACACCTTC.

CDR3 residues: CASSFGGTTGELFF. CDR3 sequence (DNA): TGTGCCAGCAGCTTTGGGGGGACCACCGGGGAGCTGTTTTTT. V is TRBV11-3 and J is TRBJ2-2, with a weak D call TRBD2 (6 bases). Per germline, CDR1 SGHNT and CDR2 YENEEA. The CDR3 is 14 residues long. V shed 3 bases and J shed 4 bases, with 9 bases lying between them.

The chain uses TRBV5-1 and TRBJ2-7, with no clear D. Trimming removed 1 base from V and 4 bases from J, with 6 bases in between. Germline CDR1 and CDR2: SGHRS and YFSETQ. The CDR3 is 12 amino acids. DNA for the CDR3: TGCGCCAGCAGCTTGTCCGAGTACGAGCAGTACTTC. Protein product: CASSLSEYEQYF.

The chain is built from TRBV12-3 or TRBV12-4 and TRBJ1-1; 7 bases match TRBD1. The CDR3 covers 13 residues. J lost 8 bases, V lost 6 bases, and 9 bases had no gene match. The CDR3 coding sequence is TGTGCCAGCAGCTCCCTCGACAGGGCAGAAGCTTTCTTT. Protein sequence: CASSSLDRAEAFF.

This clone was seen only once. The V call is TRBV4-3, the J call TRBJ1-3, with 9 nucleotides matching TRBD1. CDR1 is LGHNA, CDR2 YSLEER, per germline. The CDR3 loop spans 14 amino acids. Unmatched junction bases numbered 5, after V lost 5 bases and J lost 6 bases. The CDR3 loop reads CASSLTGGANTIYF. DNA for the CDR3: TGCGCCAGCAGCTTAACAGGGGGCGCAAACACCATATATTTT.

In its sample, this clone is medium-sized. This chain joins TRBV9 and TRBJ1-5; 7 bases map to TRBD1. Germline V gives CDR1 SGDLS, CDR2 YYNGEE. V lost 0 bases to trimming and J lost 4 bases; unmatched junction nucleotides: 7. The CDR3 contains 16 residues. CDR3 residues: CASSVGTGDKNQPQHF. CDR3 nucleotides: TGTGCCAGCAGCGTAGGTACAGGGGACAAGAATCAGCCCCAGCATTTT.

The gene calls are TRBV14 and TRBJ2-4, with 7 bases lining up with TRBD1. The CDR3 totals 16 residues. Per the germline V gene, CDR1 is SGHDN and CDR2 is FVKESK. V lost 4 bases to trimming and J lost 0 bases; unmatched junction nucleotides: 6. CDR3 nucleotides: TGTGCCAGCAGCCCGACAGGGACCCTAGCCAAAAACATTCAGTACTTC. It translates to CASSPTGTLAKNIQYF.

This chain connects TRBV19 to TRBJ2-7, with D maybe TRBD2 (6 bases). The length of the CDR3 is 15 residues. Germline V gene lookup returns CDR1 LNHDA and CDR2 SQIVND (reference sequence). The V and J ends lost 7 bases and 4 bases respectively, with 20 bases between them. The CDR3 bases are TGTGCCAGTACCACTCAATGGGGGGAAACGTACGAGCAGTACTTC. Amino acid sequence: CASTTQWGETYEQYF.

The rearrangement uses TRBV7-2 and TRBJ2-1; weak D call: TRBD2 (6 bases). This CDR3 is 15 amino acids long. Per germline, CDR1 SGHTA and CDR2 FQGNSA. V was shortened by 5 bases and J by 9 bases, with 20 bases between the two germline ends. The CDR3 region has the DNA TGTGCCAGCAGCCGGGTCGCGGGCGGGGAAAGTGAGCAGTTCTTC. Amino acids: CASSRVAGGESEQFF. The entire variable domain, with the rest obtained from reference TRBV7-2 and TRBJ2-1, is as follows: GAGVSQSPSNKVTEKGKDVELRCDPISGHTALYWYRQSLGQGLEFLIYFQGNSAPDKSGLPSDRFSAERTGGSVSTLTIQRTQQEDSAVYLCASSRVAGGESEQFFGPGTRLTVL.

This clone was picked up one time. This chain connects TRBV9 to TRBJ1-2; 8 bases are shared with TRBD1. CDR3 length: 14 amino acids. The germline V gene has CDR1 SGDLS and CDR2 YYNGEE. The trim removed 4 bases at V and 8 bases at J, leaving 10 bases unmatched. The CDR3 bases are TGTGCCAGCAGCTCTGAGACAGGGGTCGGGGGCTACACCTTC. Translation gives CASSSETGVGGYTF.

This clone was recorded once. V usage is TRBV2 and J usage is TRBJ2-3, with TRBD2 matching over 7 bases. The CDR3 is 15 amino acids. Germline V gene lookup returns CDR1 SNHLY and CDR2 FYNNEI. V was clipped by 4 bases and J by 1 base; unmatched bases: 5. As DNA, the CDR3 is TGTGCCAGCAGTGTGGGGGGGGACGGCACAGATACGCAGTATTTT. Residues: CASSVGGDGTDTQYF.

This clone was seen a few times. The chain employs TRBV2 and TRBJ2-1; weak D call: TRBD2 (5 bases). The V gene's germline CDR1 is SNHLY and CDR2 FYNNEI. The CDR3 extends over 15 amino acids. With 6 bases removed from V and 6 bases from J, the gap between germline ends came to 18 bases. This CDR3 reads CASRPLADPSNEQFF. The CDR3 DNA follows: TGTGCCAGCAGGCCTCTAGCAGATCCGTCCAATGAGCAGTTCTTC.

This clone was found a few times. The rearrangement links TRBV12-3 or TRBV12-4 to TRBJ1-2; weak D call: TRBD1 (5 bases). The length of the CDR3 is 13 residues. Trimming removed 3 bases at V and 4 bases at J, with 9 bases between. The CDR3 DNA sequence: TGTGCCAGCAGTTTGCAGGGTGGCTATGGCTACACCTTC. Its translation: CASSLQGGYGYTF.

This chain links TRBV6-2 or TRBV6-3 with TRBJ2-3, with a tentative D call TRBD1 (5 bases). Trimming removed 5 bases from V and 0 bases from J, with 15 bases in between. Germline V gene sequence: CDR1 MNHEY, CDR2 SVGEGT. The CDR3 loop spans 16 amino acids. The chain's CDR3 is CASSTSRVVSTDTQYF. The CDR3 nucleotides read TGTGCCAGCAGTACCTCCAGGGTGGTAAGCACAGATACGCAGTATTTT.